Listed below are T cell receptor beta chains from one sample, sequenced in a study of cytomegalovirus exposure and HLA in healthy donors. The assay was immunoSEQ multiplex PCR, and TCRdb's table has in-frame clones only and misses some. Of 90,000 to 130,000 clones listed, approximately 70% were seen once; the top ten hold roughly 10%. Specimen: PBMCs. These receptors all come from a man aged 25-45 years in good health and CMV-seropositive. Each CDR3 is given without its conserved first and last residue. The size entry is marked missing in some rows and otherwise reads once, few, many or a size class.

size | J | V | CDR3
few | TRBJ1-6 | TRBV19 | ASNTGRYSPLH
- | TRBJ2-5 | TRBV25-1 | ASSELRDAQETQY
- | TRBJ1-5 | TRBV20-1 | SASQGKPQH
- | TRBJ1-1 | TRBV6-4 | ASSEARPRGVRMNTEAF
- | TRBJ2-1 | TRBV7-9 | ASFGQADNEQF
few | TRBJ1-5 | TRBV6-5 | ASSYARDSNQPQH
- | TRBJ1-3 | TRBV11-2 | ASSPGQNSGSTIY
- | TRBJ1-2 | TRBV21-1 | ASSKEQGVNPYGYT
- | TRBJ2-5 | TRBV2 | ASSEPLAGGRNQETQY
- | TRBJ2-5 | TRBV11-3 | ASSKRTLQETQY
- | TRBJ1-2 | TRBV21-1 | ASSKARGTGGEGAYGYT
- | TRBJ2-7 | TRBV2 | ASSATGGYEQY
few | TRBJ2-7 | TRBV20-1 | SATTGRLRY
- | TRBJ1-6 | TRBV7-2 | ASSPRTSLSSYNSPLH
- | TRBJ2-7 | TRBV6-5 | ASSLIAGGPDEQY
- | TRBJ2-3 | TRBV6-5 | ASRLGSSTDTQY
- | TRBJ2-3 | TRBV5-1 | ASSFGGEADTQY
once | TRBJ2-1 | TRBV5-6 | ASSGGTYNEQF
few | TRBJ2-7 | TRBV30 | AWSVLNRGPYEQY
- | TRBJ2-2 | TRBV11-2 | ASRRPGLGNTGELF
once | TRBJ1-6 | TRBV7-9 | ASSPRQAADSPLH
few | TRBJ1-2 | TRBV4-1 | ASSQDFDSGQGRYGYT
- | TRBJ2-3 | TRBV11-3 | ASSLSFTGEPNTDTQY
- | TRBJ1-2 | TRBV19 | ASSFLPTSDYGYT
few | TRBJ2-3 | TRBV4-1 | ASSQERAYTDTQY
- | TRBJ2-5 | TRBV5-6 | ASSLGSLSWH
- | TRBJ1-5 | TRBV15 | ATSRLGGNGQPQH
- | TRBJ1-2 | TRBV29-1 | SVPPLTGLETTGYT
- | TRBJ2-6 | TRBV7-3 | ASSSYDRGEGANVLT
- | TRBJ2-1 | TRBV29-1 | SVEEMRSGNEQF
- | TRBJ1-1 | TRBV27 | ASSTLGRDGTEAF
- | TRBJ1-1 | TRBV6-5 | ASTLGVGTEAF
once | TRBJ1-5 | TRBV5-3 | ARRVAGIVYQPQH
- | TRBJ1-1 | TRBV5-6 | ASSSSRDRDRITEAF
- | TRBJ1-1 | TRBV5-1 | ASSLGGGGKTEAF
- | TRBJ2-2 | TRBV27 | ASSRGTSIGELF
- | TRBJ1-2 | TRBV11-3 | ASTPGGGYGYT
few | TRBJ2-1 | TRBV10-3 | AIRGEREGLGDEQF
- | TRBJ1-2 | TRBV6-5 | ASTFSAGANYGYT
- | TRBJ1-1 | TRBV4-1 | ASSQPRENTEAF
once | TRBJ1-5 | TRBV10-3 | AISERTANQPQH
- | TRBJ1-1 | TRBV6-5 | ASSLRREATEAF
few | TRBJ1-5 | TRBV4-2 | ASSQGTGGLNQPQH
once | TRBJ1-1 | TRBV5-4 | ASSLRTGGRNTEAF
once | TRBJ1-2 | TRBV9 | ASSTGQANYGYT
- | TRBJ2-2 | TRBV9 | ASSVAWSGSTGELF
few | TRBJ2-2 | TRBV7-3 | ASSSGQSTGELF
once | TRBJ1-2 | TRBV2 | ASTESTRGPLGYGYT
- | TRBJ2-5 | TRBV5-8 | ASSSSYAGTAYEQETQY
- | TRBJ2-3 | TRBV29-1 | SVDGESTDTQY